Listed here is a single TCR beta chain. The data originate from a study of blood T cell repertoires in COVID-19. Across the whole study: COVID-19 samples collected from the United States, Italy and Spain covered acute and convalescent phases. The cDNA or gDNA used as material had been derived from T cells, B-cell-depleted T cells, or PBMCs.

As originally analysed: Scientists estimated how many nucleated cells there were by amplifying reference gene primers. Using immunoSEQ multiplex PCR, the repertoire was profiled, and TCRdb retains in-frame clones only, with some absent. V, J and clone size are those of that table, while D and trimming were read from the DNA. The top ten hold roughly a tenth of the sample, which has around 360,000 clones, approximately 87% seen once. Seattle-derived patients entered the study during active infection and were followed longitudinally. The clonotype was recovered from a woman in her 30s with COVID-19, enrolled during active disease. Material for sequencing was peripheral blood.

CDR3 region: CASSMGTGGFADTQYF. CDR3 sequence (DNA): TGTGCCAGTAGTATGGGCACAGGGGGATTCGCAGATACGCAGTATTTT. The V and J genes are TRBV19 and TRBJ2-3, with 8 bases that match TRBD1. The V segment lost 3 bases and the J segment 4 bases; nucleotides outside the gene matches: 9. The CDR3 consists of 16 residues. The germline CDR1 and CDR2 sequences are LNHDA and SQIVND (reference sequence). The variable domain in full, with the rest retrieved from reference TRBV19 and TRBJ2-3, is DGGITQSPKYLFRKEGQNVTLSCEQNLNHDAMYWYRQDPGQGLRLIYYSQIVNDFQKGDIAEGYSVSREKKESFPLTVTSAQKNPTAFYLCASSMGTGGFADTQYFGPGTRLTVL.